This TCR beta chain originates from a study of PD-1 blockade in classical Hodgkin lymphoma (dated by TCRdb to 2018 to 2021). At the level of the whole study: Nivolumab dosing was 3 mg/kg intravenously every 2 weeks, continuing until either disease progression or unacceptable toxicity. To define a peripheral blood immune signature of response to PD-1 blockade in classical Hodgkin lymphoma, the study combined TCR beta sequencing with CyTOF. Summary of the overall study and its limitations: Only a single clinical trial cohort was studied, and what caused the repertoire differences, possibly disease activity or prior therapy, remained undefined. By C4D1, a significant rise was seen in CD4+ TCR diversity but not in CD8+ TCR diversity (p=0.0027 vs p=0.16), and the rise was most apparent among complete responders (p=0.02). Lower diversity was seen in patients whose nivolumab began less than 1 year after ASCT, and these patients were left out of later analyses so that immune reconstitution would not confound the results. Trial patients achieving complete response had baseline diversity similar to newly diagnosed patients, whereas partial responders and progressors had significantly lower diversity. Baseline TCR diversity was reported to be lower in newly diagnosed patients than in healthy donors, and even lower in relapsed/refractory patients.

The Qiagen DNeasy kit was used to extract genomic DNA both from unsorted PBMCs and from the negatively selected CD4+ and CD8+ fractions. TCR beta CDR3 regions were subjected to amplification by immunoSEQ multiplex PCR with primers that anneal to V and J segments. A synthetic immune receptor repertoire was used to minimize amplification bias, and any residual bias was removed computationally once sequencing was done. The authors processed their data as follows. Repertoire diversity was quantified as the Shannon entropy index using custom Python scripts. Unsorted, CD4+ and CD8+ repertoires were analyzed separately, except in combined analyses where CD4+ and CD8+ sequences were merged in silico. A clone counted as expanded when the clone's frequency after treatment rose at least 2-fold relative to C1D1, and clones undetected at baseline were given a pseudocount of 0.5. Singleton clones were defined as clones with 0 or 1 copy at C1D1, and non-singleton clones were defined as clones with 2 or more copies. By matching protein sequences in sorted samples from the same patient, clones expanded in unsorted samples were annotated as CD4+, CD8+ or unknown. Diversity changes from C1D1 to C4D1 were tested in paired samples using Wilcoxon tests. Sourced from immuneACCESS, this table was stored by TCRdb with only in-frame sequences that have V and J called. A share of the clones is absent; for the studies checked, an unresolved V gene accounts for under half, and the remainder has no known explanation. V, J and clone size reflect that table, while D and trimming were determined from the DNA. Counted in this sample were 20,000 to 30,000 clones; about 86% of them appeared once. Together, the top ten hold 6.2% of the sample.

V loses 6 bases, J loses 0 bases, and the germline ends lie 17 bases apart. The germline V gene sets CDR1 to ENHRY and CDR2 to SYGVKD. The CDR3 numbers 17 residues from cysteine through phenylalanine. Just the 51-base CDR3 DNA is kept, in frame starting at base 1. The time point label, read with the paper, signifies: cycle 4 day 1 (C4D1), after less than 7 weeks of nivolumab. Relapse after autologous stem cell transplantation had occurred in all trial patients, and cohorts A, B and C were distinguished by prior brentuximab vedotin exposure. The trial cohort comprised a few dozen patients with relapsed/refractory classical Hodgkin lymphoma whose best overall responses were complete response, partial response or progressive disease. In the multi-cohort phase II CheckMate 205 trial, trial patients received single-agent nivolumab. Best overall response was determined by an independent review committee according to the 2007 International Working Group response criteria. Trial PBMCs were collected immediately before nivolumab initiation (C1D1) and during therapy at cycle 2 day 1 and cycle 4 day 1. Peripheral blood was collected in 8 mL Vacutainer Cell Preparation Tubes, from which PBMCs were isolated by centrifugation and then cryopreserved.

Remarks on this clone: Its antigen is still unknown. There are no base qualities to consult, and no much larger clone falls within one base.

Sequenced here: peripheral blood mononuclear cells (PBMCs), sampled before the fourth cycle of nivolumab. The receptor was derived from a human donor with classical Hodgkin lymphoma. The chain employs TRBV10-3 and TRBJ1-4, with TRBD1 perhaps the D gene, on 6 matching bases. Here is the DNA: TGTGCCATCAGGCCCGGGGGGGCTGGGGCAACTAATGAAAAACTGTTTTTT. This translates into CAIRPGGAGATNEKLFF.